The 14 T cell receptor beta chains given below trace back to one sample, sequenced in a study of glioma-infiltrating T cells after dendritic cell vaccination. The time point is: after dendritic cell vaccination, including at tumor progression/relapse. Profiling relied on immunoSEQ multiplex PCR, and the TCRdb table lists in-frame clones only, not all of them. Found here are roughly 62,000 clones, approximately 80% of them singletons; the top ten hold less than 20%. Sequencing used blood, obtained after dendritic cell vaccination. The receptors come from a human donor with glioblastoma.

J is TRBJ1-1 and V is TRBV5-4; D unresolved. The CDR3 sequence is 14 residues long. The germline V gene encodes CDR1 SGHNT and CDR2 YYREEE (reference sequence). V lost 5 bases to trimming and J lost 1 base, with 12 bases between them. The CDR3 DNA reads TGTGCCAGCAGTCGGGAACGAGGGAACACTGAAGCTTTCTTT. This codes for CASSRERGNTEAFF.

The chain couples TRBV4-2 to TRBJ2-7, with a possible D match to TRBD1 (5 bases). The germline V and J ends were trimmed by 0 bases and 8 bases, with 17 bases remaining between them. The CDR3 runs 15 residues. Germline V gene sequence: CDR1 LGHNA, CDR2 YNFKEQ. The CDR3, as DNA: TGTGCCAGCAGCCAAGAAGGCAGGGCCTTAATCAAGCAGTACTTC. Translation gives CASSQEGRALIKQYF.

The V gene is TRBV9, the J gene TRBJ2-1; D not certain. V lost 0 bases and J lost 4, with 14 bases in between. The CDR3 contains 16 residues. CDR1 SGDLS and CDR2 YYNGEE come from the germline V gene. The CDR3 spells CASSVERYPDYNEQFF. Written as DNA, the CDR3 is TGTGCCAGCAGCGTAGAGAGGTACCCGGATTACAATGAGCAGTTCTTC.

The chain employs TRBV19 and TRBJ2-7; TRBD2 aligns across 8 bases. V was pared by 4 bases and J by 7 bases, with 9 bases of the junction left unmatched. Germline CDR1 is LNHDA and CDR2 is SQIVND (reference sequence). The CDR3 is made up of 14 amino acids. This chain's CDR3 is CASSTSGGMGEQYF. The CDR3 region has the DNA TGTGCCAGTAGTACCTCGGGAGGGATGGGGGAGCAGTACTTC.

V gene TRBV4-3 combines with J gene TRBJ1-2; 10 nucleotides agree with TRBD1. The CDR3 contains 16 residues. V gave up 1 base and J gave up 0 bases; unmatched junction bases: 2. Germline V gives CDR1 LGHNA, CDR2 YSLEER. For the CDR3, the DNA is TGCGCCAGCAGCCAAGGACAGGGGGCCCCTAACTATGGCTACACCTTC. It is translated as CASSQGQGAPNYGYTF.

This clone has only a few counts. The chain joins TRBV2 to TRBJ1-1; D remains unclear. This CDR3 spans 14 amino acids. The V gene's germline CDR1 is SNHLY and CDR2 FYNNEI. V lost 7 bases, J lost 1 base, and 13 bases lay in between. DNA for the CDR3: TGTGCCAGCAAAACAGAAATTGAGAACACTGAAGCTTTCTTT. Translated: CASKTEIENTEAFF.

This sequence joins TRBV29-1 and TRBJ2-2; tentatively, D is TRBD2 (6 bases). CDR3 length: 13 amino acids. Germline V CDR1 and CDR2: SQVTM, ANQGSEA. The V and J ends lost 4 bases and 5 bases respectively, with 11 bases between them. The DNA for the CDR3 is TGCAGCGTTGGGGGGGATTGGACCGGGGAGCTGTTTTTT. Translating gives CSVGGDWTGELFF.

This sequence joins TRBV5-8 and TRBJ2-1; maybe TRBD1 (7 bases). The V end was cut by 3 bases, the J end by 7 bases, with 14 bases between. The CDR3 is made up of 14 amino acids. Germline V lookup: CDR1 SGHTS, CDR2 YDEGEE. The chain's CDR3 is CASSWGDSQNEQFF. The CDR3 region has the DNA TGTGCCAGCAGCTGGGGGGACAGCCAGAATGAGCAGTTCTTC.

The chain carries TRBV7-9 and TRBJ1-5; 7 nucleotides match TRBD1. With 8 bases clipped from V and 4 bases from J, the junction kept 2 bases outside the gene matches. In germline, CDR1 is SEHNR, CDR2 FQNEAQ (reference sequence). The CDR3 sequence is 12 residues long. The DNA for the CDR3 is TGTGCCAGCGGGACAGAAAATCAGCCCCAGCATTTT. Protein: CASGTENQPQHF. The whole variable domain, filled in from reference TRBV7-9 and TRBJ1-5, reads DTGVSQNPRHKITKRGQNVTFRCDPISEHNRLYWYRQTLGQGPEFLTYFQNEAQLEKSRLLSDRFSAERPKGSFSTLEIQRTEQGDSAMYLCASGTENQPQHFGDGTRLSIL.

The rearrangement uses TRBV6-5 and TRBJ2-3; 7 bases map to TRBD2. The CDR3 totals 15 residues. V dropped 6 bases and J dropped 3; count of bases not matched to a gene: 9. CDR1 and CDR2 (germline): MNHEY, SVGAGI. The CDR3, as DNA: TGTGCCAGCAGGACGGGGGGTACAATGACAGATACGCAGTATTTT. Encoded protein: CASRTGGTMTDTQYF.

The chain couples TRBV7-6 to TRBJ1-3; D might be TRBD1 (5 bases). Trimming took 5 bases from V and 0 from J, leaving 11 bases between them. CDR3 length: 15 amino acids. Germline V gene lookup returns CDR1 SGHVS and CDR2 FNYEAQ. The CDR3: CASSRDLSSGNTIYF. The CDR3 coding sequence is TGTGCCAGCAGCCGGGACTTGAGCTCTGGAAACACCATATATTTT.

The V call is TRBV30, the J call TRBJ2-5; D not resolved. This CDR3 is built from 13 residues. Germline V gives CDR1 GTSNPN, CDR2 SVGIG (reference sequence). The ends were cut back, 3 bases at V and 2 bases at J, with 10 bases in the middle. The chain's CDR3 is CAWSGVGQETQYF. CDR3 in DNA: TGTGCCTGGAGCGGAGTCGGACAAGAGACCCAGTACTTC. The full variable domain, with the rest looked up from reference TRBV30 and TRBJ2-5, is SQTIHQWPATLVQPVGSPLSLECTVEGTSNPNLYWYRQAAGRGLQLLFYSVGIGQISSEVPQNLSASRPQDRQFILSSKKLLLSDSGFYLCAWSGVGQETQYFGPGTRLLVL.

The chain links TRBV7-6 to TRBJ1-5, with D unresolved. V lost 5 bases and J 3 bases, leaving 11 bases between the germline ends. The CDR3 contains 14 residues. Germline CDR1 SGHVS, CDR2 FNYEAQ. The CDR3 reads CASSEVPLNQPQHF. The DNA for the CDR3 is TGTGCCAGCAGCGAGGTCCCCCTCAATCAGCCCCAGCATTTT. Together with reference TRBV7-6 and TRBJ1-5, the CDR3 gives the full variable domain: GAGVSQSPRYKVTKRGQDVALRCDPISGHVSLYWYRQALGQGPEFLTYFNYEAQQDKSGLPNDRFSAERPEGSISTLTIQRTEQRDSAMYRCASSEVPLNQPQHFGDGTRLSIL.

The gene calls are TRBV30 and TRBJ1-1; 7 nucleotides match TRBD1. The CDR3 has 11 residues. The V segment lost 1 base and the J segment 9 bases; nucleotides outside the gene matches: 2. Germline-derived CDR1 and CDR2 are GTSNPN and SVGIG (reference sequence). This CDR3 is CAWSEQGQAFF. Here the CDR3 DNA reads TGTGCCTGGAGTGAACAGGGGCAAGCTTTCTTT.